This T cell receptor beta chain stems from a study of monozygotic twins with inflammatory bowel disease. TCRdb reanalyzed the 5' RACE reads, giving one entry per CDR3 protein sequence and no DNA. Reported are about 380,000 distinct CDR3 sequences; the ten largest clones contain just over 2.5%. Germline CDR1 SGHTA, CDR2 FQGNSA. The CDR3 sequence is 13 residues long. The rearrangement uses TRBV7-2 and TRBJ2-7; as DNA is missing, the TRBD2 call by TCRdb cannot be tested. The specimen sequenced was blood. The TCR was taken from a human donor with ulcerative colitis or Crohn's disease, or a healthy co-twin of an affected twin (not recorded which). CDR3 residues: CASSLSSRHEQYF. Based on the CDR3 plus reference TRBV7-2 and TRBJ2-7, the full variable domain is GAGVSQSPSNKVTEKGKDVELRCDPISGHTALYWYRQSLGQGLEFLIYFQGNSAPDKSGLPSDRFSAERTGGSVSTLTIQRTQQEDSAVYLCASSLSSRHEQYFGPGTRLTVT.